A selection of T cell receptor beta chains follows, all from one sample in a study of blood T cell repertoires in COVID-19. Assay used: immunoSEQ multiplex PCR; TCRdb lists only in-frame clones, some missing. The sample contains 200,000 to 250,000 clones, around four fifths of which appear only once. Sequenced input: peripheral blood. These receptors came from a man aged 25-40 years who had recovered from COVID-19. Each CDR3 is given with its conserved first and last residue. A D gene is named only where the DNA matches it firmly. A clone size is listed for some rows: how often the clone was seen (once, few, many), or a class if it is expanded.

CDR3aa	CDR3nt	d_gene	abundance	len	v_gene	j_gene
CASSLRQGLATEAFF	TGCGCCAGCAGCTTGAGACAGGGGTTGGCCACTGAAGCTTTCTTT	TRBD1	-	15	TRBV4-1	TRBJ1-1
CASAPLAGDTEAFF	TGTGCCAGCGCACCCCTGGCAGGCGACACTGAAGCTTTCTTT	-	-	14	TRBV2	TRBJ1-1
CASSTGQGPGLAFF	TGTGCCAGCTCAACTGGACAGGGCCCCGGATTAGCTTTCTTT	TRBD1	-	14	TRBV18	TRBJ1-1
CASRMGGTTLQETQYF	TGCGCCAGCAGAATGGGGGGGACTACCCTCCAAGAGACCCAGTACTTC	TRBD2	-	16	TRBV5-1	TRBJ2-5
CASSLPGVAGYTF	TGTGCCAGCAGTTTACCAGGGGTTGCTGGCTACACCTTC	-	-	13	TRBV12-3/TRBV12-4	TRBJ1-2
CASSTPGRTEAFF	TGTGCCAGTAGTACACCAGGGAGGACTGAAGCTTTCTTT	-	-	13	TRBV19	TRBJ1-1
CASSRTVNNEKLFF	TGTGCCAGCAGCCGAACAGTTAATAATGAAAAACTGTTTTTT	-	once	14	TRBV6-5	TRBJ1-4
CASGLVLDRESYGYTF	TGTGCTAGTGGTTTGGTACTCGACAGAGAGAGCTATGGCTACACCTTC	-	-	16	TRBV12-5	TRBJ1-2
CASSLVLAGSTDTQYF	TGCGCCAGCAGCTTGGTACTAGCGGGTAGCACAGATACGCAGTATTTT	TRBD2	-	16	TRBV5-1	TRBJ2-3
CASSQDPPGVNSPLHF	TGTGCCAGCAGCCAAGACCCCCCAGGGGTGAATTCACCCCTCCACTTT	-	few	16	TRBV3-1/TRBV3-2	TRBJ1-6
CAISVRTEETQYF	TGTGCCATCAGTGTTAGGACTGAGGAGACCCAGTACTTC	-	-	13	TRBV10-3	TRBJ2-5
CATSSDSPTLNQPQHF	TGTGCCACCAGCAGCGACAGCCCAACCCTCAATCAGCCCCAGCATTTT	-	-	16	TRBV15	TRBJ1-5
CASSQDATRLGETQYF	TGTGCCAGCAGCCAAGATGCGACTCGACTCGGGGAGACCCAGTACTTC	-	few	16	TRBV3-1/TRBV3-2	TRBJ2-5
CASSEGQGFRPYEQYF	TGCGCCAGCAGTGAGGGACAGGGGTTCCGGCCCTACGAGCAGTACTTC	TRBD1	-	16	TRBV10-1	TRBJ2-7
CAISDWGGSTDTQYF	TGTGCCATCAGTGATTGGGGGGGAAGCACAGATACGCAGTATTTT	TRBD2	-	15	TRBV10-3	TRBJ2-3
CASSLDGGGNTEAFF	TGCGCCAGCAGCTTGGACGGAGGTGGAAACACTGAAGCTTTCTTT	-	-	15	TRBV5-1	TRBJ1-1
CASSSQGRQPQHF	TGTGCCAGCAGTTCGCAGGGTCGTCAGCCCCAGCATTTT	-	-	13	TRBV27	TRBJ1-5
CASSLGGPRAFF	TGTGCCAGCAGCTTAGGGGGGCCTAGGGCTTTCTTT	-	-	12	TRBV7-2	TRBJ1-1
CASSAGGNGNTIYF	TGTGCCAGTAGCGCGGGAGGAAACGGAAACACCATATATTTT	-	-	14	TRBV19	TRBJ1-3
CASGLTGSNTEAFF	TGTGCTAGTGGTTTGACAGGTTCAAACACTGAAGCTTTCTTT	-	-	14	TRBV12-5	TRBJ1-1
CATGLALLAFF	TGTGCCACAGGTTTGGCGCTCCTGGCTTTCTTT	-	-	11	TRBV6-5	TRBJ1-1
CASSQVRSLDTIYF	TGTGCCAGCAGCCAAGTACGATCTTTAGACACCATATATTTT	-	few	14	TRBV3-1/TRBV3-2	TRBJ1-3
CASSTTSVGEQFF	TGTGCCAGCAGCACTACTAGCGTTGGTGAGCAGTTCTTC	TRBD2	-	13	TRBV7-8	TRBJ2-1
CASSAEGGRDEQFF	TGTGCCAGCAGTGCCGAGGGCGGGCGGGATGAGCAGTTCTTC	-	-	14	TRBV6-4	TRBJ2-1
CASSPSGGSEQYF	TGTGCCAGCTCACCATCAGGGGGAAGCGAGCAGTACTTC	TRBD1	-	13	TRBV18	TRBJ2-7
CASSPVGGYNSPLHF	TGTGCCAGCAGCCCGGTAGGGGGCTATAATTCACCCCTCCACTTT	-	-	15	TRBV3-1/TRBV3-2	TRBJ1-6
CASSISTSNSYNEQFF	TGTGCCAGTAGTATTTCGACTAGCAACTCCTACAATGAGCAGTTCTTC	TRBD2	once	16	TRBV19	TRBJ2-1
CASSSSRGKITSGNEQFF	TGTGCCAGCAGCTCCTCCCGGGGGAAAATCACAAGCGGGAATGAGCAGTTCTTC	-	once	18	TRBV7-9	TRBJ2-1
CASSIQQGVAGELFF	TGTGCCAGTAGTATACAACAGGGCGTGGCCGGGGAGCTGTTTTTT	-	-	15	TRBV19	TRBJ2-2
CASSHSPSGGRTDTQYF	TGCGCCAGCAGCCACTCGCCTAGCGGGGGAAGGACAGATACGCAGTATTTT	TRBD2	few	17	TRBV4-1	TRBJ2-3
CASSPGSSSADTDTQYF	TGTGCCAGCTCACCAGGGTCTTCTAGCGCCGACACAGATACGCAGTATTTT	-	-	17	TRBV18	TRBJ2-3
CASRDGTDIQYF	TGTGCCAGCAGAGACGGGACAGATATTCAGTACTTC	TRBD1	-	12	TRBV6-5	TRBJ2-4
CASSALTGANEQFF	TGTGCCAGCAGCGCACTGACAGGGGCCAATGAGCAGTTCTTC	TRBD1	few	14	TRBV7-9	TRBJ2-1
CASSLDRGQPQHF	TGTGCCAGCAGTTTGGACAGGGGTCAGCCCCAGCATTTT	TRBD1	-	13	TRBV28	TRBJ1-5
CASSSPPSGGYNEQFF	TGTGCCAGCAGTTCCCCCCCTAGCGGGGGTTACAATGAGCAGTTCTTC	TRBD2	-	16	TRBV6-2/TRBV6-3	TRBJ2-1
CASRVGQMNTEAFF	TGTGCCAGCAGAGTGGGACAGATGAACACTGAAGCTTTCTTT	TRBD1	-	14	TRBV6-5	TRBJ1-1
CAISRLAGAWSTGELFF	TGTGCCATCAGCCGTCTAGCGGGGGCTTGGAGCACCGGGGAGCTGTTTTTT	TRBD2	-	17	TRBV10-3	TRBJ2-2
CASSRELNQPQHF	TGCGCCAGCAGTCGGGAACTTAATCAGCCCCAGCATTTT	-	many	13	TRBV5-1	TRBJ1-5
CASSQDRQNYGYTF	TGCGCCAGCAGCCAAGATCGCCAGAACTATGGCTACACCTTC	-	-	14	TRBV4-1	TRBJ1-2
CAIEATSGSTDTQYF	TGTGCCATCGAGGCGACTAGCGGGAGCACAGATACGCAGTATTTT	TRBD2	-	15	TRBV10-3	TRBJ2-3
CASSYRDRGYNEQFF	TGTGCCAGCAGCTATCGGGACAGGGGATACAATGAGCAGTTCTTC	TRBD1	-	15	TRBV11-2	TRBJ2-1
CASSSRDVGTQYF	TGTGCCAGCAGCTCCCGGGATGTAGGGACCCAGTACTTC	-	-	13	TRBV7-8	TRBJ2-5
CASRLANSYEQYF	TGTGCCAGCAGGCTAGCTAACTCCTACGAGCAGTACTTC	-	-	13	TRBV27	TRBJ2-7
CASSLGAGASQFYNEQFF	TGTGCCAGCAGCTTAGGTGCGGGGGCAAGTCAATTTTACAATGAGCAGTTCTTC	-	many	18	TRBV7-6	TRBJ2-1
CASSRARTGAGELFF	TGTGCCAGTAGCCGGGCGCGGACAGGGGCCGGGGAGCTGTTTTTT	TRBD1	once	15	TRBV19	TRBJ2-2